This T cell receptor beta chain was sequenced in a study of blood T cell repertoires in COVID-19. Whole-study context: Sources were T cells, B-cell-depleted T cells, or PBMCs; the material itself was cDNA or gDNA.

As processed by the authors: Nucleated cell number was recorded as an estimate derived from reference gene primer amplification. Clones were read by immunoSEQ multiplex PCR, and TCRdb kept only the in-frame ones, dropping some. V, J and clone size derive from that table, while D and trimming were established from the DNA sequence. The repertoire consists of roughly 380,000 clones, with approximately 89% occurring once and the leading ten covering approximately 4.1%. Patients from Seattle were sampled longitudinally, starting during active infection. The CDR3 covers 14 residues. V dropped 9 bases and J dropped 2; count of bases not matched to a gene: 9. Germline assignment: CDR1 SNHLY and CDR2 FYNNEI.

This chain joins TRBV2 and TRBJ2-7, with TRBD1 matching 8 bases. Sequenced: peripheral blood. This receptor was obtained from a woman aged 55-75 years with COVID-19, enrolled during active disease. The CDR3 spells CASSWDRLTYEQYF. CDR3 bases: TGTGCCAGTTCTTGGGACAGGCTAACCTACGAGCAGTACTTC.